These 19 T cell receptor beta chains originate from one sample sequenced in a study of blood T cell repertoires in COVID-19. The table came from immunoSEQ multiplex PCR; TCRdb's copy has only in-frame clones and leaves some out. The repertoire holds over 150,000 clones, with roughly nine tenths as singletons. Sample: peripheral blood. Every receptor here comes from a man younger than 40 with acute or convalescent COVID-19.

V usage is TRBV7-3 and J usage is TRBJ2-4; D not resolved. The CDR3 consists of 14 residues. Looked up from germline, CDR1 is SGHTA and CDR2 is FQGTGA. V shed 4 bases and J shed 0 bases, with 7 bases lying between them. CDR3 protein: CASSSGPAKNIQYF. The CDR3 region has the DNA TGTGCCAGCAGCTCTGGCCCAGCCAAAAACATTCAGTACTTC. The full variable domain, its missing parts supplied by reference TRBV7-3 and TRBJ2-4, is GAGVSQTPSNKVTEKGKYVELRCDPISGHTALYWYRQSLGQGPEFLIYFQGTGAADDSGLPNDRFFAVRPEGSVSTLKIQRTERGDSAVYLCASSSGPAKNIQYFGAGTRLSVL.

The chain combines TRBV10-3 with TRBJ2-7; 9 bases are shared with TRBD1. Germline loops: CDR1 ENHRY, CDR2 SYGVKD. V was pared by 4 bases and J by 0 bases, with 1 base of the junction left unmatched. This CDR3 has 14 residues. CDR3 coding DNA: TGTGCCATCAGTGTGACAGGGGGCTCCTACGAGCAGTACTTC. This gives the protein CAISVTGGSYEQYF.

J is TRBJ1-2 and V is TRBV19; D is uncertain. The CDR3 length is 15 residues. Germline loops: CDR1 LNHDA, CDR2 SQIVND (reference sequence). The ends were cut back, 4 bases at V and 3 bases at J, with 15 bases in the middle. Here the CDR3 DNA reads TGTGCCAGTAGTACAGCGTCCAGTAGTCACTATGGCTACACCTTC. This translates into CASSTASSSHYGYTF.

This clone has just one count. The genes are TRBV6-5 and TRBJ2-2, with 8 bases identical to TRBD1. CDR1 and CDR2 (germline): MNHEY, SVGAGI. With V trimmed by 6 bases and J by 8 bases, 11 bases remained unmatched. The CDR3 is 15 residues long. In nucleotides, the CDR3 is TGTGCCAGCAGGAACCCGACAGGGGAGCTGGGGGAGCTGTTTTTT. This codes for CASRNPTGELGELFF.

This chain uses TRBV19 with TRBJ2-7, with TRBD1 matching 8 bases. Germline V gene data show CDR1 as LNHDA and CDR2 as SQIVND (reference sequence). The CDR3 has 14 residues. Unmatched junction bases numbered 10, after V lost 5 bases and J lost 7 bases. The CDR3 coding sequence is TGTGCCAGTAGTTACCGGGACAGGTCTCGGGAGCAGTACTTC. Its translation: CASSYRDRSREQYF.

The chain joins TRBV27 to TRBJ2-5; unclear D gene. The germline V gene has CDR1 MNHEY and CDR2 SMNVEV (reference sequence). With 5 bases removed from V and 5 bases from J, the gap between germline ends came to 6 bases. The CDR3 length is 11 residues. Written as DNA, the CDR3 is TGTGCCAGCAGTGCCGGGGAGACCCAGTACTTC. Amino acid sequence: CASSAGETQYF.

The chain uses TRBV6-5 and TRBJ1-6; D gene unclear. CDR1 is MNHEY and CDR2 is SVGAGI in the germline V gene. The CDR3 loop spans 15 amino acids. V lost 6 bases and J 2 bases, leaving 11 bases between the germline ends. The CDR3 coding sequence is TGTGCCAGCAGGAACGACGGAGCCTATAATTCACCCCTCCACTTT. Residues: CASRNDGAYNSPLHF.

V is TRBV10-2 and J is TRBJ2-1, with 11 bases fitting TRBD2. V lost 0 bases and J lost 7; bases outside the gene matches: 5. The CDR3 consists of 16 residues. CDR1 WSHSY and CDR2 SAAADI come from the germline V gene. The CDR3 nucleotides read TGCGCCAGCAGTGAGTCCGGGACTAGCGGTATAAATGAGCAGTTCTTC. This gives the protein CASSESGTSGINEQFF.

The chain links TRBV5-4 to TRBJ1-6; 9 bases match TRBD1. Germline V lookup: CDR1 SGHNT, CDR2 YYREEE (reference sequence). V trimming: 4 bases; J trimming: 6 bases; junction bases outside the gene matches: 5. The CDR3 is made up of 15 amino acids. Written as DNA, the CDR3 is TGTGCCAGCAGCGCATGGACAGGGGTTAATTCACCCCTCCACTTT. Translated, it gives CASSAWTGVNSPLHF.

The chain employs TRBV5-4 and TRBJ2-2; TRBD1 matches at 8 bases. This CDR3 region has 13 residues. Losses at the gene ends were 4 bases for V and 13 bases for J; bases not matched to a gene: 9. CDR1 SGHNT and CDR2 YYREEE come from the germline V gene (reference sequence). The CDR3 nucleotides read TGTGCCAGCAGCCTTGACAGGGGCCAACGGCTGTTTTTT. Encoded protein: CASSLDRGQRLFF.

The chain uses TRBV27 and TRBJ1-4; 8 nucleotides match TRBD1. J gave up 11 bases and V 2 bases, and 1 base lay outside the gene matches. This CDR3 is built from 12 residues. Germline loops: CDR1 MNHEY, CDR2 SMNVEV (reference sequence). The CDR3 region is CASSLGQGKLFF. CDR3 nucleotide sequence: TGTGCCAGCAGTTTAGGACAGGGCAAACTGTTTTTT.

CDR3 residues: CATSSAGGEQYF. The DNA for the CDR3 is TGTGCCACCAGCAGCGCAGGGGGCGAGCAGTACTTC. The chain uses TRBV15 and TRBJ2-7, with 7 positions matching TRBD1. This CDR3 spans 12 amino acids. In germline, CDR1 is LNHNV, CDR2 YYDKDF (reference sequence). V lost 3 bases and J lost 6; bases outside the gene matches: 2. Full variable domain (rest looked up from reference TRBV15 and TRBJ2-7): DAMVIQNPRYQVTQFGKPVTLSCSQTLNHNVMYWYQQKSSQAPKLLFHYYDKDFNNEADTPDNFQSRRPNTSFCFLDIRSPGLGDTAMYLCATSSAGGEQYFGPGTRLTVT.

CDR3 DNA: TGTGCCAGCTCACCATATGAGGGCCACCAGCCCCAGCATTTT. Its translation: CASSPYEGHQPQHF. The genes are TRBV18 and TRBJ1-5; the D is unclear. V dropped 2 bases and J dropped 7 bases, with 12 bases sitting between them. The germline V gene has CDR1 KGHSH and CDR2 LQKENI. The CDR3 has 14 amino acids.

This chain connects TRBV7-3 to TRBJ2-3, with unresolved D. Trimming cost V 5 bases and J 1 base, with 13 bases left between them. The germline CDR1 and CDR2 sequences are SGHTA and FQGTGA. This CDR3 has 15 residues. This CDR3 reads CASSPFLERTDTQYF. CDR3 bases: TGTGCCAGCAGCCCATTTTTGGAGCGCACAGATACGCAGTATTTT. Complete variable domain (other parts from reference TRBV7-3 and TRBJ2-3): GAGVSQTPSNKVTEKGKYVELRCDPISGHTALYWYRQSLGQGPEFLIYFQGTGAADDSGLPNDRFFAVRPEGSVSTLKIQRTERGDSAVYLCASSPFLERTDTQYFGPGTRLTVL.

The chain uses TRBV12-5 and TRBJ1-1; D is possibly TRBD1 (5 bases). CDR1 and CDR2 from the germline V gene are LGHNT and FRNRAP. The V gene lost 1 base and the J gene lost 0 bases, with 9 bases spanning the gap. The CDR3 extends over 15 amino acids. The CDR3: CASGLASGMNTEAFF. In DNA, the CDR3 is TGTGCTAGTGGTTTGGCCTCAGGGATGAACACTGAAGCTTTCTTT. Based on the CDR3 plus reference TRBV12-5 and TRBJ1-1, the full variable domain is DARVTQTPRHKVTEMGQEVTMRCQPILGHNTVFWYRQTMMQGLELLAYFRNRAPLDDSGMPKDRFSAEMPDATLATLKIQPSEPRDSAVYFCASGLASGMNTEAFFGQGTRLTVV.

In its sample, this clone was seen once. The chain employs TRBV5-1 and TRBJ2-7, with D maybe TRBD2 (5 bases). The CDR3 is 12 residues long. CDR1 SGHRS and CDR2 YFSETQ come from the germline V gene. The V end lost 4 bases, the J end lost 7 bases, and 12 bases lay between the germline ends. CDR3 residues: CASSDRGGEQYF. Here the CDR3 DNA reads TGCGCCAGCAGCGACCGGGGTGGTGAGCAGTACTTC.

The J gene is TRBJ1-2, the V gene TRBV28; D may be TRBD1 (5 bases). This CDR3 region has 15 residues. Germline V CDR1 and CDR2: MDHEN, SYDVKM. Trimming stripped 3 bases from V and 7 bases from J, with 18 bases between. For the CDR3, the DNA is TGTGCCAGCAGTTTCTCAGGGATAAGGGCTCCTGGCTACACCTTC. As protein: CASSFSGIRAPGYTF.

This chain joins TRBV27 and TRBJ1-2, with D hard to call. Trimming cost V 5 bases and J 4 bases, with 11 bases left between them. Per the germline V gene, CDR1 is MNHEY and CDR2 is SMNVEV (reference sequence). The CDR3 sequence is 13 residues long. The CDR3 is CASSTSNSYGYTF. The DNA for the CDR3 is TGTGCCAGCAGTACCTCCAACAGCTATGGCTACACCTTC.

The rearrangement links TRBV6-4 to TRBJ2-2, with 7 bases lining up with TRBD2. Germline CDR1 is MRHNA and CDR2 is SNTAGT. V shed 0 bases, J shed 7 bases, and the junction held 5 bases outside the gene matches. The CDR3 length is 15 residues. DNA for the CDR3: TGTGCCAGCAGTGACTCGGGGCGGGAGAACGGGGAGCTGTTTTTT. This codes for CASSDSGRENGELFF.